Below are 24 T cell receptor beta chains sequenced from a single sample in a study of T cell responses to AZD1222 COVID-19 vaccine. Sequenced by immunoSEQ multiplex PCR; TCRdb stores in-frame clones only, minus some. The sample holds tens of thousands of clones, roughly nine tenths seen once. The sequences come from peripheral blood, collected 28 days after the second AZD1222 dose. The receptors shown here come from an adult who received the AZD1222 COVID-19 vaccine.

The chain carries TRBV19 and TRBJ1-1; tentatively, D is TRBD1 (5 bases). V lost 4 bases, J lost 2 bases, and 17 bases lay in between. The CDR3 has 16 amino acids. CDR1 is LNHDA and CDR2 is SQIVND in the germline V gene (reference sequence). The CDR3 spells CASSRGVGRENTEAFF. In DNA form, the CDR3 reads TGTGCCAGTAGTAGGGGGGTAGGCAGGGAAAACACTGAAGCTTTCTTT. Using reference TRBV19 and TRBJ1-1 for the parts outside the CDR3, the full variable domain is DGGITQSPKYLFRKEGQNVTLSCEQNLNHDAMYWYRQDPGQGLRLIYYSQIVNDFQKGDIAEGYSVSREKKESFPLTVTSAQKNPTAFYLCASSRGVGRENTEAFFGQGTRLTVV.

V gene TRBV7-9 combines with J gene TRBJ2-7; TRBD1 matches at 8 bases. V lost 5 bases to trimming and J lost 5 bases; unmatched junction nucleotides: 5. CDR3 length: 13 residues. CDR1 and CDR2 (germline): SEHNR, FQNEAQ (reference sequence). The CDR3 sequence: CASSKTGVHEQYV. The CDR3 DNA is TGTGCCAGCAGCAAGACAGGGGTCCACGAGCAGTACGTC.

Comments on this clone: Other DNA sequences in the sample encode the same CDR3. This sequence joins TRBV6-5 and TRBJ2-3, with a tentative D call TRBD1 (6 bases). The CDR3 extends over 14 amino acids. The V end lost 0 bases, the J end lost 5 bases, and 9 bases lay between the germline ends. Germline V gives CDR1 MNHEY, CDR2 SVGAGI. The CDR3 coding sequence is TGTGCCAGCAGTTACTCTGGGGGCGGAGATACGCAGTATTTT. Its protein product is CASSYSGGGDTQYF.

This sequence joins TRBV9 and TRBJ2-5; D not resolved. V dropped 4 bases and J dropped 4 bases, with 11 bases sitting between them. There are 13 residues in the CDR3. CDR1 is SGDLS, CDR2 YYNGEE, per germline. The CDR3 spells CASSRSPGETQYF. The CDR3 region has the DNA TGTGCCAGCAGCCGGAGCCCTGGAGAGACCCAGTACTTC.

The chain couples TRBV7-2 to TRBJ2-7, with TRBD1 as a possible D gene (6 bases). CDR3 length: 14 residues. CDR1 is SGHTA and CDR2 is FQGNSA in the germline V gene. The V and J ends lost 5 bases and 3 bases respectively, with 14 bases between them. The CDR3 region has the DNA TGTGCCAGCAGCCAAAGACAGGCCCTCTACGAGCAGTACTTC. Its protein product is CASSQRQALYEQYF.

CDR3 sequence: CASSPRDTSSYNEQFF. CDR3 coding DNA: TGTGCCAGCAGCCCTAGAGACACGAGCTCCTACAATGAGCAGTTCTTC. The J gene is TRBJ2-1, the V gene TRBV7-9; D is undetermined. Germline-derived CDR1 and CDR2 are SEHNR and FQNEAQ (reference sequence). The CDR3 totals 16 residues. V lost 5 bases and J lost 0, with 14 bases in between.

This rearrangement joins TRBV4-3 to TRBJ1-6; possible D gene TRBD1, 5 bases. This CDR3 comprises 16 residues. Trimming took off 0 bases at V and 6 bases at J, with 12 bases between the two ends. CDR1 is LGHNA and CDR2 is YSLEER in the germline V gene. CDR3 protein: CASSQDPTASNSPLHF. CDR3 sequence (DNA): TGCGCCAGCAGCCAAGATCCGACAGCTAGTAATTCACCCCTCCACTTT.

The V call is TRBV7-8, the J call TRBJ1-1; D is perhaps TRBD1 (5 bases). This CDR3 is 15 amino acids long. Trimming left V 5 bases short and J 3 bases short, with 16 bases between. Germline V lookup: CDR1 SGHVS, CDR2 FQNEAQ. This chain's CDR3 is CASSPGGGSDTEAFF. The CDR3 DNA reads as TGTGCCAGCAGCCCCGGGGGGGGTTCGGACACTGAAGCTTTCTTT.

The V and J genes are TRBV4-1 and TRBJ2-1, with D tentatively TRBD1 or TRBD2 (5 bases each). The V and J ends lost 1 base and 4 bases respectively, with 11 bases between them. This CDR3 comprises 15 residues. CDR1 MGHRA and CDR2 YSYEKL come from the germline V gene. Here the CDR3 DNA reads TGCGCCAGCAGCCAAGTCGCCGGGGCGTACAATGAGCAGTTCTTC. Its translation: CASSQVAGAYNEQFF.

The DNA for the CDR3 is TGCGCCAGCAGCCAAGATCGATTCGGGGGGGGCTCCTACAATGAGCAGTTCTTC. It translates to CASSQDRFGGGSYNEQFF. The gene calls are TRBV4-3 and TRBJ2-1, with 8 bases matching TRBD2. Trimming cost V 0 bases and J 0 bases; bases outside gene matches: 7. CDR3 length: 18 amino acids. Germline assignment: CDR1 LGHNA and CDR2 YSLEER.

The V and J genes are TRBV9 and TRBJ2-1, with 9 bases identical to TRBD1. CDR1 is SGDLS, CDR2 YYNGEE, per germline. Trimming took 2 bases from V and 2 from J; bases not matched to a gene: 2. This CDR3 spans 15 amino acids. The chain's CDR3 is CASSVGQGPYNEQFF. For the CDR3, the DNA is TGTGCCAGCAGCGTGGGACAGGGCCCCTACAATGAGCAGTTCTTC. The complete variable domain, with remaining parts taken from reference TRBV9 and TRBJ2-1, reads DSGVTQTPKHLITATGQRVTLRCSPRSGDLSVYWYQQSLDQGLQFLIQYYNGEERAKGNILERFSAQQFPDLHSELNLSSLELGDSALYFCASSVGQGPYNEQFFGPGTRLTVL.

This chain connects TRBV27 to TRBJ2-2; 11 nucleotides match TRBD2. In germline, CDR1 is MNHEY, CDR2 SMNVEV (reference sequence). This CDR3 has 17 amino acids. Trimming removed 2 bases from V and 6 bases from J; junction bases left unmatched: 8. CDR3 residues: CASSLRLAGGRAGELFF. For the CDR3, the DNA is TGTGCCAGCAGTTTAAGGCTAGCGGGGGGCAGGGCCGGGGAGCTGTTTTTT.

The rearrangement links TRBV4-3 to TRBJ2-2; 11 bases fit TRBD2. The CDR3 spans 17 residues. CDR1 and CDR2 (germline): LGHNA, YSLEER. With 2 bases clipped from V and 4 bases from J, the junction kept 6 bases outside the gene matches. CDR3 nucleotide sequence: TGCGCCAGCAGCCAACAACTAGCGGGGGACCCCACCGGGGAGCTGTTTTTT. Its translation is CASSQQLAGDPTGELFF.

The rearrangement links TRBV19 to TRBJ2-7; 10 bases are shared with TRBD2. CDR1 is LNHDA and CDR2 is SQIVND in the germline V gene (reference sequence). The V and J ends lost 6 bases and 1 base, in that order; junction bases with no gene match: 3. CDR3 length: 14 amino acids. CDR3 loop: CASSMTSGSYEQYF. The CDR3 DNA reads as TGTGCCAGTAGCATGACTAGCGGGTCCTACGAGCAGTACTTC.

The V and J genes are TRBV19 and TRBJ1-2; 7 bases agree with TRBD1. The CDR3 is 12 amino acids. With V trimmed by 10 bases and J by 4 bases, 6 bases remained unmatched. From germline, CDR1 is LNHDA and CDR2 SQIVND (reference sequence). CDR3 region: CATTGSPYGYTF. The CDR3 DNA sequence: TGTGCCACGACAGGGAGCCCCTATGGCTACACCTTC.

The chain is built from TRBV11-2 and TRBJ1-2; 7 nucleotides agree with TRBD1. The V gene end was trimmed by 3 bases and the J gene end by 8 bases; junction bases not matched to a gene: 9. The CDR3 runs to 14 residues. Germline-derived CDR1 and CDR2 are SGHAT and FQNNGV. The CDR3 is CASSLLDRAWGYTF. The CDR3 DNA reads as TGTGCCAGCAGCTTGCTCGACAGGGCTTGGGGCTACACCTTC.

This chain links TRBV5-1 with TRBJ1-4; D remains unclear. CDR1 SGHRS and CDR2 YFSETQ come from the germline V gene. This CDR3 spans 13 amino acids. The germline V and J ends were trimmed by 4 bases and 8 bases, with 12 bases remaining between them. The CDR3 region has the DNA TGCGCCAGCAGCGCCCGGCACCGCGAAAAACTGTTTTTT. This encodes CASSARHREKLFF.

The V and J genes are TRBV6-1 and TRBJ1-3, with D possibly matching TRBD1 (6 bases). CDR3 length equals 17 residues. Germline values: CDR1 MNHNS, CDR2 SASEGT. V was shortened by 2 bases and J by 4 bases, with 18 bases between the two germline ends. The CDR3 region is CASSETQGPSRGNTIYF. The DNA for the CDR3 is TGTGCCAGCAGTGAAACCCAGGGGCCCTCGAGGGGAAACACCATATATTTT.

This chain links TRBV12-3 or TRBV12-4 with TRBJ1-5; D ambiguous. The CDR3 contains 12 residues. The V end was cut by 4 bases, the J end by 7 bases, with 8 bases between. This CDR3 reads CASSSAGQPQHF. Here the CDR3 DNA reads TGTGCCAGCAGTTCGGCAGGACAGCCCCAGCATTTT.

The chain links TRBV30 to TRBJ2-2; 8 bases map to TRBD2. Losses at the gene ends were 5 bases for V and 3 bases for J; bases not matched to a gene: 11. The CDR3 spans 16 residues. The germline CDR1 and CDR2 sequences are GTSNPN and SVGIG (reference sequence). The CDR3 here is CAWVGRGVNDTGELFF. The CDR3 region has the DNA TGTGCCTGGGTCGGGAGGGGGGTTAATGACACCGGGGAGCTGTTTTTT.

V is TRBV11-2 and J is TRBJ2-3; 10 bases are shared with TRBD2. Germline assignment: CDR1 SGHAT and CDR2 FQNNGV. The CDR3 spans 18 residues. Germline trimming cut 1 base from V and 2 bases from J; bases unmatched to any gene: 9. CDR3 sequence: CASSLAPLAGATTDTQYF. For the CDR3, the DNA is TGTGCCAGCAGCTTAGCCCCGCTAGCGGGGGCCACCACAGATACGCAGTATTTT.

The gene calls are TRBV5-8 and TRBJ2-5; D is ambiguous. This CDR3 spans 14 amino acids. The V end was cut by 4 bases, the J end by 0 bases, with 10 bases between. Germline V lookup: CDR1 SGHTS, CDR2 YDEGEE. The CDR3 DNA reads TGTGCCAGCAGCCCCGCGACGTACCAAGAGACCCAGTACTTC. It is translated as CASSPATYQETQYF.

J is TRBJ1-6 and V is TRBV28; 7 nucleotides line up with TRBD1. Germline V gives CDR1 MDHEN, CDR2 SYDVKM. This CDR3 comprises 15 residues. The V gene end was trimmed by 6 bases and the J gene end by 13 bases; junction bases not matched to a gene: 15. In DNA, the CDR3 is TGTGCCAGCAGCGGGTTTGGGACAGCGGGTTTGCCCCTCCACTTT. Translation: CASSGFGTAGLPLHF. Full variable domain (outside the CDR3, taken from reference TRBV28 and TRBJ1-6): DVKVTQSSRYLVKRTGEKVFLECVQDMDHENMFWYRQDPGLGLRLIYFSYDVKMKEKGDIPEGYSVSREKKERFSLILESASTNQTSMYLCASSGFGTAGLPLHFGNGTRLTVT.

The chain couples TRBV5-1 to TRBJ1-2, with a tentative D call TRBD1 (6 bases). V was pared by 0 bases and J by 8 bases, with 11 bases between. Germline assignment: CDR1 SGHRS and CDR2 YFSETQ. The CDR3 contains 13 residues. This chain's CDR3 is CASSLVQGYGYTF. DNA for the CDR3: TGCGCCAGCAGCTTGGTCCAGGGGTACGGCTACACCTTC.